This TCR beta chain was retrieved from a study of shared clonotypes between healthy human individuals. As for the study in general: CD8 memory received one plate per donor, CD8 naive two, CD4 memory three and CD4 naive three.

With regard to this clone: Its cognate antigen is unknown.

The CDR3 contains 14 residues. Germline assignment: CDR1 MNHEY and CDR2 SMNVEV (reference sequence). Trimming removed 3 bases at V and 0 bases at J, with 6 bases between. Data came from immunoSEQ multiplex PCR; TCRdb stores just in-frame clones and leaves some out. Of around 2.1 million clones in the sample, more than 85% were seen once. The naive CD8 population came from CD45RO-negative cells selected for CCR7, without terminally differentiated effector memory CD45RA+ cells. Overall study findings and caveats: Against clonotypes common to all four donors, non-shared ones had lower generation probabilities. Shared across several donors were roughly 4.8% of the naive CD4 clonotypes.

The sample consisted of naive CD8+ T cells from PBMCs. The chain links TRBV27 to TRBJ2-1; D unresolved. The clonotype comes from a man between 18 and 29 years old in good health. Some clones in this sample may be carry-over from other donors' samples. CDR3 bases: TGTGCCAGCAGTTTCCAGAGCTCCTACAATGAGCAGTTCTTC. Translation: CASSFQSSYNEQFF.